This TCR beta chain comes out of a study of T cells in localized non-small cell lung cancer. This CDR3 is built from 13 residues. The germline V gene encodes CDR1 SGDLS and CDR2 YYNGEE. Deletions cut 3 bases from V and 4 bases from J, with 9 bases between. Profiling relied on immunoSEQ multiplex PCR, and the TCRdb table lists in-frame clones only, not all of them. The table has 1,500 to 2,000 clones, less than 25% seen once. Specimen: normal lung tissue next to the tumor, collected before any cancer treatment. This chain connects TRBV9 to TRBJ2-3; D remains ambiguous. The clonotype comes from a male donor aged 60 or over with stage III squamous cell lung carcinoma. The CDR3 region is CASSASVPDTQYF. CDR3 DNA sequence: TGTGCCAGCAGCGCCTCCGTTCCAGATACGCAGTATTTT.